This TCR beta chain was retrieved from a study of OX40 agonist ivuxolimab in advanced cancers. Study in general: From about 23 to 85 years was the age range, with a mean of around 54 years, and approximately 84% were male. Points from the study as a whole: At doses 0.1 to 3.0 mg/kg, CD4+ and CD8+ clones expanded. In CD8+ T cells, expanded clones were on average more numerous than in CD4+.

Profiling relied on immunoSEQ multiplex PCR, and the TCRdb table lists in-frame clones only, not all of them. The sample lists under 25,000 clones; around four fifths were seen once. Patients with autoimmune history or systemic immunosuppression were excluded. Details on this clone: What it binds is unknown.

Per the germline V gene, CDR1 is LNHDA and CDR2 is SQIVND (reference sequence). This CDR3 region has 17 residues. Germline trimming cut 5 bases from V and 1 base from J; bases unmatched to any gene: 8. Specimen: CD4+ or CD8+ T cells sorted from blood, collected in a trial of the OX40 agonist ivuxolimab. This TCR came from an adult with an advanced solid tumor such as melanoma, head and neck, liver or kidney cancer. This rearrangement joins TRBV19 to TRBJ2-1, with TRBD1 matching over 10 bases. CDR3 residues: CASSWDRGPKSYNEQFF. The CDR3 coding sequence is TGTGCCAGTAGTTGGGACAGGGGCCCCAAGTCCTACAATGAGCAGTTCTTC.